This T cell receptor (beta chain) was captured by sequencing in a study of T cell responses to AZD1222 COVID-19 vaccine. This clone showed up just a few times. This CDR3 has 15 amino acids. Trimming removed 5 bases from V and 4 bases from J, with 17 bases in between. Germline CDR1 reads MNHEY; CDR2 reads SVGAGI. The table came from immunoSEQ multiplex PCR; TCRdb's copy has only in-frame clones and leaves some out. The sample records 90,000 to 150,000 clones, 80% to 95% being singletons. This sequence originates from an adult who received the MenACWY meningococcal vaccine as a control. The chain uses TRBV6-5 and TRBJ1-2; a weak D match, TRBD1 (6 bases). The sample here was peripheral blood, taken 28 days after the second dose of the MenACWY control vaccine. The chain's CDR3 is CASSPEGGAGYGYTF. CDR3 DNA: TGTGCCAGCAGTCCCGAAGGGGGGGCCGGCTATGGCTACACCTTC.